The text below deals with one TCR beta chain. This clone's antigen is unknown. Qualities for individual bases were not recorded, and no much larger clone is one base off. The immunoSEQ Assay, a bias-controlled multiplex PCR, was used to amplify TCRbeta CDR3 regions from genomic DNA. Regarding the original processing steps: The number of nucleated cells in each sample was estimated by amplification of reference gene primers within the assay. Sequence reads were collapsed and filtered to measure the absolute abundance of every unique TCRbeta CDR3 rearrangement. For each sample, productive Simpson clonality was calculated by taking the square root of Simpson's diversity index across productive rearrangements. Held by TCRdb, this immuneACCESS table contains in-frame sequences only and omits some clones. Under half of the omission traces to an unresolved V gene where checked; the cause of the rest is unknown. The DNA was the basis for D and trimming; V, J and clone size are from that table. Within this sample are over 300,000 clones, with around nine tenths of them counted one time only. About 6% of the sample lies in the top ten.

Participants in the prospective study were aged roughly 18 to 90 years, lived in about two dozen United States geographic areas, and enrolled through a virtual design. In the prospective study, cohorts were assigned on the basis of participant-reported clinical history obtained from a screening survey and a study questionnaire. For ImmuneRACE Cohort 3, a participant was defined as recovered based on two consecutive negative NP/OP PCR tests, clearance by a healthcare professional, or resolution of symptoms. In the prospective study, mobile phlebotomists collected whole blood, serum and a nasopharyngeal or oropharyngeal swab from each participant. Over an approximately 2-month period, participants in the prospective study had the option of providing additional blood draws and questionnaires. Before DNA extraction, prospective study blood samples were shipped either frozen or at room temperature.

This sample stems from a study of blood T cell repertoires in COVID-19 (dated by TCRdb to about 2020). Some background on the complete study: Collaborator samples came from the United States, Italy and Spain and covered acute and convalescent phases of COVID-19. The prospective study material was composed of cDNA or gDNA derived from T cells, B-cell-depleted T cells, or PBMCs. Deeply sampled blood TCRbeta repertoires from subjects exposed to, actively infected with, or recovered from COVID-19 were included in the dataset. The repertoires were released in a freely available public database meant as a resource for research on the immune response to SARS-CoV-2. Samples came from the ongoing ImmuneRACE study (first 160 participants) plus 1,254 subjects from 6 global collaborators. A de-identified subject ID, COVID-19 status, age in years and sex were almost always included in the sample metadata. Where available, HLA class I and class II types were obtained from metadata supplied by the sample provider rather than from assay-based typing. Overall results and qualifications from the work: The quantity of clinical and demographic metadata differed by source and by participant and was supplied without curation.

The CDR3 has 15 amino acids, counting the end cysteine and phenylalanine. The kept DNA is CDR3 alone, 45 bases in frame from the first base. Trimming takes 0 bases off V and 2 bases off J; junction bases not matched to a gene: 3. The source material was PBMCs or T cells enriched from blood (not recorded which). The receptor's source is a woman in her thirties who had recovered from COVID-19. This chain is built from TRBV6-7 and TRBJ1-2, and 7 junction bases match TRBD1. TRBV6-7 is assigned to the ORF class and has an uncertain function. The nucleotide sequence reads TGTGCCAGCAGTTACTCGGAGGGGGCGAACTATGGCTACACCTTC. Its amino acids are CASSYSEGANYGYTF.